This TCR beta chain was recorded in a study of blood T cell repertoires in COVID-19. Source study methods: Amplification with reference gene primers provided the estimates of nucleated cell counts. Sequencing was performed with immunoSEQ multiplex PCR; in TCRdb, only in-frame clones are kept and a portion is missing. For V, J and clone size, that table is used; D and trimming come from the DNA. The table shows 55,000 to 85,000 clones, with over 75% occurring only once. The CDR3 totals 16 residues. Germline V gene data show CDR1 as SEHNR and CDR2 as FQNEAQ (reference sequence). J was trimmed by 0 bases and V by 1 base; bases with no gene match: 1.

The V call is TRBV7-9, the J call TRBJ2-2, with 8 bases identical to TRBD1. This clonotype originated in a woman aged 18 to 35 with acute or convalescent COVID-19. Sequenced material: peripheral blood. CDR3 DNA: TGTGCCAGCAGCTTAGAACAGGGGGCGAACACCGGGGAGCTGTTTTTT. This translates into CASSLEQGANTGELFF. Full variable domain (missing parts from reference TRBV7-9 and TRBJ2-2): DTGVSQNPRHKITKRGQNVTFRCDPISEHNRLYWYRQTLGQGPEFLTYFQNEAQLEKSRLLSDRFSAERPKGSFSTLEIQRTEQGDSAMYLCASSLEQGANTGELFFGEGSRLTVL.